These 3 T cell receptor beta chains originate from one sample sequenced in a study of T cells in localized non-small cell lung cancer. The table came from immunoSEQ multiplex PCR; TCRdb's copy has only in-frame clones and leaves some out. The sample has about 52,000 clones, 80% seen once. This specimen was PBMCs, taken before any cancer treatment. These receptors were obtained from a woman aged 40 to 75 with stage II lung adenocarcinoma.

The chain combines TRBV9 with TRBJ2-7; no clear D gene. With 3 bases removed from V and 2 bases from J, the gap between germline ends came to 6 bases. The CDR3 spans 12 residues. Germline loops: CDR1 SGDLS, CDR2 YYNGEE. The chain's CDR3 is CASSGSTYEQYF. Written as DNA, the CDR3 is TGTGCCAGCAGCGGTTCAACCTACGAGCAGTACTTC.

The rearrangement joins TRBV28 to TRBJ2-1; the match to TRBD2 covers 7 bases. Germline lookup yields CDR1 MDHEN and CDR2 SYDVKM. The CDR3 contains 15 residues. V was clipped by 3 bases and J by 7 bases; unmatched bases: 9. DNA of the CDR3: TGTGCCAGCAGTTTCTTGGCTAGCGGAGAGAATGAGCAGTTCTTC. This sequence encodes CASSFLASGENEQFF.

Notes on this clone: This sample includes further DNA sequences coding for the same CDR3. The genes are TRBV7-3 and TRBJ1-1; D remains unclear. The V end was cut by 6 bases, the J end by 0 bases, with 8 bases between. The CDR3 contains 13 residues. In germline, CDR1 is SGHTA, CDR2 FQGTGA. The DNA of the CDR3 is TGTGCCAGCAGTCGAGGAGTGAACACTGAAGCTTTCTTT. Translated: CASSRGVNTEAFF. Looking up the rest from reference TRBV7-3 and TRBJ1-1 gives the full variable domain: GAGVSQTPSNKVTEKGKYVELRCDPISGHTALYWYRQSLGQGPEFLIYFQGTGAADDSGLPNDRFFAVRPEGSVSTLKIQRTERGDSAVYLCASSRGVNTEAFFGQGTRLTVV.